A selection of T cell receptor beta chains follows, all from one sample in a study of T cells in Graves' hyperthyroidism and ophthalmopathy. TCRdb called the multiplex PCR reads again in MiXCR, with one record for every CDR3 protein. The table lists approximately 410,000 distinct CDR3 sequences, approximately 14% of them singletons. Sequencing used blood. These receptor sequences come from a young man with Graves' ophthalmopathy. Each CDR3 is given with its conserved first and last residue. Each record gives: CDR3 protein, CDR3 DNA, V gene, D gene, J gene, clone size. A D gene is named only where the DNA matches it firmly. Size is stated for part of the rows, as once, few or many counts, or as a class when the clone is expanded.

CDR3 protein: CASSSMGTGVYYEQYF
CDR3 DNA: TGTGCCAGCAGCTCGATGGGGACTGGAGTTTACTACGAGCAGTACTTC
V gene: TRBV7-8
D gene: NA
J gene: TRBJ2-7
clone size: NA

CDR3 protein: CASRPMGTSVFNEQFF
CDR3 DNA: TGTGCCAGCAGACCAATGGGGACTAGCGTTTTCAATGAGCAGTTCTTC
V gene: TRBV11-2
D gene: TRBD2
J gene: TRBJ2-1
clone size: many

CDR3 protein: CSVAPPSYNEQFF
CDR3 DNA: TGCAGCGTAGCACCCCCCTCCTACAATGAGCAGTTCTTC
V gene: TRBV29-1
D gene: NA
J gene: TRBJ2-1
clone size: many

CDR3 protein: CAWSSPQGYEQYF
CDR3 DNA: TGTGCCTGGAGTTCCCCCCAGGGCTACGAGCAGTACTTC
V gene: TRBV30
D gene: NA
J gene: TRBJ2-7
clone size: many

CDR3 protein: CASQSSGNTIYF
CDR3 DNA: TGTGCCAGCCAATCCTCTGGAAACACCATATATTTT
V gene: TRBV7-9
D gene: NA
J gene: TRBJ1-3
clone size: NA

CDR3 protein: CASSSGLAGGQGTQYF
CDR3 DNA: TGCGCCAGCAGCTCGGGACTAGCGGGGGGGCAAGGGACCCAGTACTTC
V gene: TRBV5-1
D gene: TRBD2
J gene: TRBJ2-5
clone size: few

CDR3 protein: CSARNELAKNIQYF
CDR3 DNA: TGCAGTGCTAGGAACGAACTAGCCAAAAACATTCAGTACTTC
V gene: TRBV20-1
D gene: NA
J gene: TRBJ2-4
clone size: NA

CDR3 protein: CASSQALNQPQHF
CDR3 DNA: TGTGCCAGCAGCCAAGCACTCAATCAGCCCCAGCATTTT
V gene: TRBV3-1
D gene: NA
J gene: TRBJ1-5
clone size: many

CDR3 protein: CASSLAANPSNEQFF
CDR3 DNA: TGCGCCAGCAGCTTGGCGGCTAATCCATCCAATGAGCAGTTCTTC
V gene: TRBV5-1
D gene: NA
J gene: TRBJ2-1
clone size: many

CDR3 protein: CASSLAPKGQAITEAFF
CDR3 DNA: TGTGCCAGCAGCTTAGCGCCAAAGGGACAGGCGATCACTGAAGCTTTCTTT
V gene: TRBV11-1
D gene: TRBD1
J gene: TRBJ1-1
clone size: many

CDR3 protein: CASSPPLGYTF
CDR3 DNA: TGTGCCAGCAGCCCCCCGCTTGGCTACACCTTC
V gene: TRBV7-9
D gene: NA
J gene: TRBJ1-2
clone size: few

CDR3 protein: CASSISPGATYEQYF
CDR3 DNA: TGTGCCAGTAGTATAAGTCCGGGAGCTACCTACGAGCAGTACTTC
V gene: TRBV19
D gene: NA
J gene: TRBJ2-7
clone size: NA

CDR3 protein: CASSGPYSGGAGEQYF
CDR3 DNA: TGTGCCAGCAGTGGACCCTATAGCGGGGGGGCCGGGGAGCAGTACTTC
V gene: TRBV6-1
D gene: TRBD2
J gene: TRBJ2-7
clone size: many

CDR3 protein: CASSWGPVNTEAFF
CDR3 DNA: TGCGCCAGCAGTTGGGGGCCCGTGAACACTGAAGCTTTCTTT
V gene: TRBV12-3/TRBV12-4
D gene: NA
J gene: TRBJ1-1
clone size: few

CDR3 protein: CASRPKSYNEQFF
CDR3 DNA: TGTGCCAGTAGACCGAAATCCTACAATGAGCAGTTCTTC
V gene: TRBV19
D gene: NA
J gene: TRBJ2-1
clone size: many

CDR3 protein: CASSFNSHLRNEQFF
CDR3 DNA: TGTGCCAGCAGTTTCAATAGCCACCTTAGGAATGAGCAGTTCTTC
V gene: TRBV12-3/TRBV12-4
D gene: NA
J gene: TRBJ2-1
clone size: many

CDR3 protein: CASSFPTDSNQPQHF
CDR3 DNA: TGTGCCAGCAGTTTCCCGACAGACAGCAATCAGCCCCAGCATTTT
V gene: TRBV6-1
D gene: NA
J gene: TRBJ1-5
clone size: NA

CDR3 protein: CASSWLAGVETQYF
CDR3 DNA: TGTGCCAGCAGCTGGCTAGCGGGAGTGGAGACCCAGTACTTC
V gene: TRBV7-2
D gene: TRBD2
J gene: TRBJ2-5
clone size: many

CDR3 protein: CASSSRGLAGVSTGELFF
CDR3 DNA: TGCGCCAGCAGCAGCCGAGGCCTAGCGGGAGTGTCCACCGGGGAGCTGTTTTTT
V gene: TRBV5-1
D gene: TRBD2
J gene: TRBJ2-2
clone size: many

CDR3 protein: CATHPGGAETQYF
CDR3 DNA: TGTGCCACCCACCCAGGAGGGGCAGAGACCCAGTACTTC
V gene: TRBV10-3
D gene: NA
J gene: TRBJ2-5
clone size: many

CDR3 protein: CASGKTGDIGFNTEAFF
CDR3 DNA: TGTGCCAGCGGGAAGACAGGGGACATCGGCTTCAACACTGAAGCTTTCTTT
V gene: TRBV7-9
D gene: TRBD1
J gene: TRBJ1-1
clone size: few

CDR3 protein: CSAGGGRGTEAFF
CDR3 DNA: TGCAGTGCCGGGGGGGGCAGGGGCACTGAAGCTTTCTTT
V gene: TRBV20-1
D gene: NA
J gene: TRBJ1-1
clone size: NA

CDR3 protein: CASSYRSGANYGYTF
CDR3 DNA: TGTGCCAGCAGTTACAGATCCGGCGCTAACTATGGCTACACCTTC
V gene: TRBV27
D gene: NA
J gene: TRBJ1-2
clone size: NA

CDR3 protein: CASSYGPGPDPRANYGYTF
CDR3 DNA: TGTGCCAGCAGTTACGGGCCAGGGCCCGACCCCCGAGCTAACTATGGCTACACCTTC
V gene: TRBV6-1
D gene: NA
J gene: TRBJ1-2
clone size: many

CDR3 protein: CSARVGRQGEKLFF
CDR3 DNA: TGCAGTGCTAGAGTTGGACGGCAAGGCGAAAAACTGTTTTTT
V gene: TRBV20-1
D gene: NA
J gene: TRBJ1-4
clone size: many

CDR3 protein: CASSQEWRESYNEQFF
CDR3 DNA: TGTGCCAGCAGCCAAGAGTGGCGAGAAAGCTACAATGAGCAGTTCTTC
V gene: TRBV3-1
D gene: NA
J gene: TRBJ2-1
clone size: many

CDR3 protein: CASSLENRGPPHNEQFF
CDR3 DNA: TGTGCCAGCAGCTTGGAAAACAGGGGCCCCCCCCACAATGAGCAGTTCTTC
V gene: TRBV11-1
D gene: TRBD1
J gene: TRBJ2-1
clone size: NA

CDR3 protein: CASSPRGTSGGSSYNEQFF
CDR3 DNA: TGTGCCAGCAGTCCCCGGGGGACTAGCGGGGGGAGCTCCTACAATGAGCAGTTCTTC
V gene: TRBV27
D gene: TRBD2
J gene: TRBJ2-1
clone size: many